The rows below give T cell receptor beta chains drawn from one sample of a study of blood T cell repertoires in COVID-19. Produced via immunoSEQ multiplex PCR; TCRdb's table is partial and in-frame only. This repertoire shows approximately 120,000 clones, approximately 85% found once; its top ten account for 4.3%. The sequencing sample was made of peripheral blood. These receptors were taken from a human donor in a cohort sampled during active COVID-19. Both conserved end residues are trimmed from each CDR3.

v_call: TRBV7-9; cdr3_length: 13; j_call: TRBJ1-1; cdr3_aa: ASSPYRGLRTEAF
v_call: TRBV27; cdr3_length: 15; j_call: TRBJ2-2; cdr3_aa: ASSLRRDRANTGELF
v_call: TRBV19; cdr3_length: 13; j_call: TRBJ1-5; cdr3_aa: ASSIDPLRGQPQH
v_call: TRBV10-3; cdr3_length: 11; j_call: TRBJ2-7; cdr3_aa: AISVSSQDRPH
v_call: TRBV13; cdr3_length: 13; j_call: TRBJ1-6; cdr3_aa: ASSLPGAYNSPLH
v_call: TRBV7-9; cdr3_length: 13; j_call: TRBJ2-1; cdr3_aa: ASSLVRGSYNEQF
v_call: TRBV4-3; cdr3_length: 14; j_call: TRBJ1-4; cdr3_aa: ASSPQGQGLNEKLF
v_call: TRBV3-1/TRBV3-2; cdr3_length: 11; j_call: TRBJ2-1; cdr3_aa: ASSPRGMDEQF
v_call: TRBV2; cdr3_length: 13; j_call: TRBJ1-2; cdr3_aa: ASSFRPQGDYGYT
v_call: TRBV2; cdr3_length: 12; j_call: TRBJ2-3; cdr3_aa: ASSERGLGDTQY
v_call: TRBV6-5; cdr3_length: 14; j_call: TRBJ1-1; cdr3_aa: ASSYGSPDMNTEAF
v_call: TRBV5-6; cdr3_length: 13; j_call: TRBJ1-1; cdr3_aa: ASSLQGPMNTEAF
v_call: TRBV7-8; cdr3_length: 14; j_call: TRBJ2-3; cdr3_aa: ASSRTSGRDTDTQY